These 27 T cell receptor beta chains were sequenced from one sample in a study of blood T cell repertoires in COVID-19. TCRdb keeps only in-frame clones here, not all; method: immunoSEQ multiplex PCR. The table lists 540,000 or so clones, roughly nine tenths of them singletons. The sequencing sample was made of peripheral blood. The receptors shown here come from a woman aged 45-65 years with COVID-19, enrolled during active disease.

The chain is built from TRBV7-3 and TRBJ1-2, with 7 bases lining up with TRBD1. The V segment lost 3 bases and the J segment 4 bases; nucleotides outside the gene matches: 11. Germline V gene data show CDR1 as SGHTA and CDR2 as FQGTGA. The CDR3 runs 16 residues. CDR3 nucleotides: TGTGCCAGCAGCTTTCGGTTACAGGGGAGCTTCTATGGCTACACCTTC. It encodes CASSFRLQGSFYGYTF.

CDR3 nucleotide sequence: TGTGCCAGCAGCGGGCTACAGGGTAGGAACACTGAAGCTTTCTTT. Protein product: CASSGLQGRNTEAFF. V and J are TRBV9 and TRBJ1-1, with TRBD1 as a possible D gene (6 bases). This CDR3 has 15 residues. Trimming pared 3 bases from V and 1 base from J, leaving 13 bases between. CDR1 and CDR2 (germline): SGDLS, YYNGEE.

The chain is built from TRBV13 and TRBJ2-3; a weak D match, TRBD2 (7 bases). The CDR3 spans 16 residues. CDR1 and CDR2 from the germline V gene are PRHDT and FYEKMQ (reference sequence). The ends were cut back, 7 bases at V and 0 bases at J, with 17 bases in the middle. The CDR3 protein is CASTSRGGASTDTQYF. CDR3 sequence (DNA): TGTGCCAGCACCTCTCGAGGGGGGGCCAGCACAGATACGCAGTATTTT.

Worth noting for this clone: Other DNA sequences within the sample encode an identical CDR3. This chain links TRBV3-1 (or the pseudogene TRBV3-2) with TRBJ1-1; unclear D gene. V lost 0 bases and J 4 bases, leaving 9 bases between the germline ends. Germline-derived CDR1 and CDR2 are LGHDT and YNNKEL (reference sequence). CDR3 length: 14 residues. CDR3: CASSQERGFTEAFF. The CDR3 region has the DNA TGTGCCAGCAGCCAAGAACGAGGGTTCACTGAAGCTTTCTTT.

J is TRBJ1-3 and V is TRBV27; D call uncertain. V shed 6 bases and J shed 0 bases, with 15 bases lying between them. The length of the CDR3 is 16 residues. Germline values: CDR1 MNHEY, CDR2 SMNVEV (reference sequence). DNA for the CDR3: TGTGCCAGCAGCCGAGAACAGCCGATCTCTGGAAACACCATATATTTT. Encoded protein: CASSREQPISGNTIYF.

The V gene is TRBV9, the J gene TRBJ2-1; unclear D gene. Germline loops: CDR1 SGDLS, CDR2 YYNGEE. With 4 bases removed from V and 7 bases from J, the gap between germline ends came to 12 bases. The CDR3 is 13 residues long. The CDR3 nucleotides read TGTGCCAGCAGCCTTTATCAAGCAAATGAGCAGTTCTTC. Amino acid sequence: CASSLYQANEQFF. The complete variable domain, with remaining parts taken from reference TRBV9 and TRBJ2-1, reads DSGVTQTPKHLITATGQRVTLRCSPRSGDLSVYWYQQSLDQGLQFLIQYYNGEERAKGNILERFSAQQFPDLHSELNLSSLELGDSALYFCASSLYQANEQFFGPGTRLTVL.

Notes on this clone: Other DNA sequences in the same sample also yield this CDR3. V gene TRBV24-1 combines with J gene TRBJ2-7; 7 bases match TRBD1. Germline loops: CDR1 KGHDR, CDR2 SFDVKD. The CDR3 has 14 amino acids. Trimming removed 2 bases from V and 4 bases from J; junction bases left unmatched: 4. CDR3 protein: CATSDSRQGYEQYF. In DNA, the CDR3 is TGTGCCACCAGTGATTCACGACAGGGATACGAGCAGTACTTC.

This clone was counted only a few times. The chain links TRBV19 to TRBJ1-6; the match to TRBD1 covers 9 bases. In germline, CDR1 is LNHDA, CDR2 SQIVND (reference sequence). J was trimmed by 6 bases and V by 5 bases; bases with no gene match: 8. This CDR3 region has 16 residues. The CDR3 DNA follows: TGTGCCAGTAGTGATTCGGGGACAGGGAGTAATTCACCCCTCCACTTT. It encodes CASSDSGTGSNSPLHF.

V usage is TRBV6-5 and J usage is TRBJ1-5; D not resolved. The CDR3 extends over 13 amino acids. In germline, CDR1 is MNHEY, CDR2 SVGAGI. Trimming pared 6 bases from V and 5 bases from J, leaving 11 bases between. CDR3 nucleotide sequence: TGTGCCAGCAGGACGAGGTGGGATCAGCCCCAGCATTTT. Translated, it gives CASRTRWDQPQHF.

V and J are TRBV19 and TRBJ2-3; 7 bases agree with TRBD1. Unmatched junction bases numbered 2, after V lost 3 bases and J lost 2 bases. The length of the CDR3 is 14 residues. CDR1 and CDR2 (germline): LNHDA, SQIVND (reference sequence). The CDR3, as DNA: TGTGCCAGTAGTATGGACAGGTTCACAGATACGCAGTATTTT. Amino acids: CASSMDRFTDTQYF. Drawing the rest from reference TRBV19 and TRBJ2-3, the complete variable domain is DGGITQSPKYLFRKEGQNVTLSCEQNLNHDAMYWYRQDPGQGLRLIYYSQIVNDFQKGDIAEGYSVSREKKESFPLTVTSAQKNPTAFYLCASSMDRFTDTQYFGPGTRLTVL.

The chain carries TRBV9 and TRBJ2-1; 11 bases fit TRBD2. Germline CDR1 reads SGDLS; CDR2 reads YYNGEE. The CDR3 runs 16 residues. The V gene end was trimmed by 4 bases and the J gene end by 1 base; junction bases not matched to a gene: 4. CDR3 sequence (DNA): TGTGCCAGCAGCTTCCTAGCGGGGGGTTCCTACAATGAGCAGTTCTTC. This translates into CASSFLAGGSYNEQFF. The full variable domain, with the rest looked up from reference TRBV9 and TRBJ2-1, is DSGVTQTPKHLITATGQRVTLRCSPRSGDLSVYWYQQSLDQGLQFLIQYYNGEERAKGNILERFSAQQFPDLHSELNLSSLELGDSALYFCASSFLAGGSYNEQFFGPGTRLTVL.

This rearrangement joins TRBV10-1 to TRBJ2-3, with 11 bases matching TRBD2. After removal of 5 bases from V and 5 bases from J, the junction contained 6 bases not matched to a gene. The V gene's germline CDR1 is WNHNN and CDR2 SYGVQD (reference sequence). The CDR3 extends over 15 amino acids. In nucleotides, the CDR3 is TGCGCCAGCAGTCCAACTAGCGGGGGAAGAGATACGCAGTATTTT. This encodes CASSPTSGGRDTQYF.

Notes on this clone: The sample has other DNA sequences that encode this CDR3 too. This chain links TRBV5-1 with TRBJ2-2; a weak D match, TRBD1 (6 bases). This CDR3 region has 15 residues. Trimming stripped 0 bases from V and 1 base from J, with 7 bases between. Looked up from germline, CDR1 is SGHRS and CDR2 is YFSETQ. The CDR3 sequence is CASSLGGQNTGELFF. The CDR3 coding sequence is TGCGCCAGCAGCTTGGGGGGGCAGAACACCGGGGAGCTGTTTTTT.

This clone appeared once. This chain uses TRBV18 with TRBJ1-3; D possibly corresponds to TRBD1 (5 bases). Germline CDR1 and CDR2: KGHSH and LQKENI. The CDR3 loop spans 14 amino acids. The germline V and J ends were trimmed by 3 bases and 4 bases, with 10 bases remaining between them. DNA for the CDR3: TGTGCCAGCTCACCCGGGACTGACGGAAACACCATATATTTT. Its translation is CASSPGTDGNTIYF.

This CDR3 reads CASSLATAGTGNEKLFF. DNA for the CDR3: TGTGCCAGCAGCTTAGCAACCGCCGGGACAGGGAATGAAAAACTGTTTTTT. V gene TRBV7-6 combines with J gene TRBJ1-4; TRBD1 matches 9 bases. Germline V gene lookup returns CDR1 SGHVS and CDR2 FNYEAQ. This CDR3 contains 17 residues. Losses at the gene ends were 0 bases for V and 5 bases for J; bases not matched to a gene: 7.

The V gene is TRBV5-4, the J gene TRBJ1-6; D is ambiguous. This CDR3 has 14 amino acids. Germline loops: CDR1 SGHNT, CDR2 YYREEE (reference sequence). V lost 2 bases and J 6 bases, leaving 9 bases between the germline ends. The CDR3 DNA sequence: TGTGCCAGCAGCTTCGAACAGCTTAATTCACCCCTCCACTTT. Translating gives CASSFEQLNSPLHF.

The chain links TRBV15 to TRBJ2-2; perhaps TRBD1 as D (6 bases). CDR1 and CDR2 (germline): LNHNV, YYDKDF (reference sequence). The CDR3 consists of 14 residues. V shed 9 bases and J shed 0 bases, with 11 bases lying between them. CDR3 nucleotides: TGTGCCACGTCCGGGACACCGAACACCGGGGAGCTGTTTTTT. Amino acids: CATSGTPNTGELFF.

The chain has TRBV6-5 and TRBJ1-3, with D perhaps TRBD1 (6 bases). Deletions cut 8 bases from V and 10 bases from J, with 18 bases between. CDR1 MNHEY and CDR2 SVGAGI come from the germline V gene. The CDR3 runs 13 residues. The CDR3 DNA reads as TGTGCCAGCGACAGGTCTAAGACGGGGACCATATATTTT. This gives the protein CASDRSKTGTIYF.

This clone has a handful of counts. The rearrangement uses TRBV6-6 and TRBJ1-2; D perhaps matches TRBD1 (6 bases). The CDR3 runs to 12 residues. The germline V gene has CDR1 MNHNY and CDR2 SVGAGI (reference sequence). The V and J ends lost 7 bases and 4 bases respectively, with 10 bases between them. The CDR3 bases are TGTGCCAGCATCGTAGGGGGCTATGGCTACACCTTC. This encodes CASIVGGYGYTF.

This chain links TRBV10-3 with TRBJ1-1; D is perhaps TRBD1 (6 bases). Germline V gives CDR1 ENHRY, CDR2 SYGVKD. V shed 2 bases and J shed 4 bases, with 11 bases lying between them. This CDR3 is built from 14 residues. CDR3 DNA sequence: TGTGCCATCAGTGAGGACAGGTTGAGCACTGAAGCTTTCTTT. Translated: CAISEDRLSTEAFF.

The CDR3 region is CASSQAGGGASYNEQFF. The CDR3 region has the DNA TGTGCCAGCAGCCAAGCCGGCGGGGGGGCCTCATACAATGAGCAGTTCTTC. This chain connects TRBV3-1 (or the pseudogene TRBV3-2) to TRBJ2-1, with TRBD2 matching 9 bases. This CDR3 is 17 amino acids long. V was clipped by 1 base and J by 4 bases; unmatched bases: 8. CDR1 is LGHDT and CDR2 is YNNKEL in the germline V gene (reference sequence).

In regard to this clone: Other DNA sequences from this sample encode an identical CDR3 as well. The J gene is TRBJ2-1, the V gene TRBV5-1; no reliable D call. Trimming removed 0 bases from V and 8 bases from J, with 6 bases in between. Per germline, CDR1 SGHRS and CDR2 YFSETQ. This CDR3 comprises 12 residues. In DNA, the CDR3 is TGCGCCAGCAGCTTGGCCCGGGATGAGCAGTTCTTC. Residues: CASSLARDEQFF.

This clone is a singleton in its sample. The chain is built from TRBV30 and TRBJ1-1; D may be TRBD1 (6 bases). Germline V CDR1 and CDR2: GTSNPN, SVGIG (reference sequence). The CDR3 loop spans 14 amino acids. The V and J ends lost 3 bases and 4 bases respectively, with 15 bases between them. The CDR3 nucleotides read TGTGCCTGGAGGACCTACAGGGTAGGCACTGAAGCTTTCTTT. Its translation: CAWRTYRVGTEAFF.

The V and J genes are TRBV13 and TRBJ2-1, with TRBD1 identical over 7 bases. The germline CDR1 and CDR2 sequences are PRHDT and FYEKMQ (reference sequence). This CDR3 region has 17 residues. Germline trimming cut 5 bases from V and 2 bases from J; bases unmatched to any gene: 12. This chain's CDR3 is CASSQTHRGTPYNEQFF. The CDR3 DNA follows: TGTGCCAGCAGCCAAACCCACAGGGGAACCCCCTACAATGAGCAGTTCTTC.

The rearrangement joins TRBV29-1 to TRBJ1-2, with 7 bases fitting TRBD1. Germline V gene lookup returns CDR1 SQVTM and CDR2 ANQGSEA. Losses at the gene ends were 6 bases for V and 6 bases for J; bases not matched to a gene: 13. This CDR3 is built from 14 residues. The CDR3 region has the DNA TGCAGCGTCACCCCGGGACAGCCTTCTAATGGCTACACCTTC. This translates into CSVTPGQPSNGYTF. Full variable domain (remainder filled in from reference TRBV29-1 and TRBJ1-2): SAVISQKPSRDICQRGTSLTIQCQVDSQVTMMFWYRQQPGQSLTLIATANQGSEATYESGFVIDKFPISRPNLTFSTLTVSNMSPEDSSIYLCSVTPGQPSNGYTFGSGTRLTVV.

This chain joins TRBV27 and TRBJ2-1; 8 bases align to TRBD1. The V and J ends lost 8 bases and 12 bases, in that order; junction bases with no gene match: 15. This CDR3 comprises 14 residues. From germline, CDR1 is MNHEY and CDR2 SMNVEV (reference sequence). CDR3 in amino acids: CASSQGQVGKGQFF. In nucleotides, the CDR3 is TGTGCCAGCTCTCAGGGACAGGTCGGCAAAGGGCAGTTCTTC.

V and J are TRBV27 and TRBJ2-6, with no clear D. The CDR3 extends over 14 amino acids. V was cut by 7 bases and J by 1 base, with 8 bases left in between. CDR1 MNHEY and CDR2 SMNVEV come from the germline V gene (reference sequence). For the CDR3, the DNA is TGTGCCAGCACTCCCGGGTCTGGGGCCAACGTCCTGACTTTC. Translation: CASTPGSGANVLTF.